The entry that follows covers one T cell receptor beta chain sequence. This sample was included in a study of technical replicates of blood from a few donors. Data came from immunoSEQ multiplex PCR; TCRdb stores just in-frame clones and leaves some out. The sample records fewer than 90,000 clones, around 94% being singletons. In germline, CDR1 is SEHNR, CDR2 FQNEAQ (reference sequence). The CDR3 is 16 residues long. The ends were cut back, 2 bases at V and 0 bases at J, with 14 bases in the middle. The source of this sequence is a human donor in good health. The chain employs TRBV7-9 and TRBJ2-7; perhaps TRBD2 as D (6 bases). The specimen sequenced was T cells isolated from PBMCs. The CDR3 protein is CASSLPGALNSYEQYF. Written as DNA, the CDR3 is TGTGCCAGCAGCTTACCGGGAGCGCTGAACTCCTACGAGCAGTACTTC.